The TCR beta chain under discussion was sequenced for a study of preoperative IRX-2 immunotherapy in early breast cancer. Treatment noted: preoperative locoregional IRX-2 cytokine immunotherapy. Preoperative locoregional IRX-2 cytokine immunotherapy was tested in the phase Ib source study. Assay: immunoSEQ multiplex PCR; the TCRdb copy retains only in-frame clones and omits some. The table records 90,000 to 100,000 clones, 86% of them present only once. Germline loops: CDR1 SGDLS, CDR2 YYNGEE. V was shortened by 2 bases and J by 3 bases, with 8 bases between the two germline ends. The CDR3 has 14 amino acids.

The clonotype was recovered from a human donor with breast cancer. The source was tumor tissue, collected after IRX-2 immunotherapy. The chain has TRBV9 and TRBJ2-2; D perhaps matches TRBD2 (6 bases). CDR3 sequence (DNA): TGTGCCAGCAGCGTTGGGACTGACACCGGGGAGCTGTTTTTT. Encoded protein: CASSVGTDTGELFF.